Listed here is a single TCR beta chain. Its antigen is as yet unknown. Germline loops: CDR1 LNHDA, CDR2 SQIVND (reference sequence). V was pared by 3 bases and J by 6 bases, with 11 bases of the junction left unmatched. This CDR3 is built from 16 residues. The data originate from a study of CD8+ T cells in alopecia areata. Study findings and constraints: Affected scalp, especially in alopecia totalis/universalis, had a higher clonality than normal scalp did.

In alopecia areata patients, both lesional scalp punch biopsies and peripheral blood were collected. A FACSAria was used to sort CD4+ and CD8+ T cells. These cells came from PBMCs. As the sequencing template, cDNA was produced by extracting RNA and reverse transcribing it. TCRdb's table, derived via immunoSEQ multiplex PCR, lists solely in-frame clones and lacks some. The repertoire holds fewer than 150,000 clones, roughly three fifths seen once, with 4.5% to 5.5% in the top ten. This receptor was identified in a human donor with alopecia areata. The sequencing here drew on CD4+ T cells sorted from blood, taken at week 0. The gene calls are TRBV19 and TRBJ1-1, with TRBD1 identical over 9 bases. CDR3 DNA sequence: TGTGCCAGTAGTATTTCGTCCAGAAGACAGGGGGCTGAAGCTTTCTTT. Protein: CASSISSRRQGAEAFF.